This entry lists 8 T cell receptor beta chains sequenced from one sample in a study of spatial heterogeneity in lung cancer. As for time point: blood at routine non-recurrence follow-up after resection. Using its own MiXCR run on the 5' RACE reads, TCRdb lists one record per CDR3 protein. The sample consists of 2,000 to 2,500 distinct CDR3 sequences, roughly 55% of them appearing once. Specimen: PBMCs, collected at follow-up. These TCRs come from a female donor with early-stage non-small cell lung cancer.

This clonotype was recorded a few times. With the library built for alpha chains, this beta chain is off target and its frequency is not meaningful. CDR3 nucleotides: TGTGCCAGCAGCTTGGGCAGCGGGTTGGCCGGGGAGCTGTTTTTT. Its translation is CASSLGSGLAGELFF. This chain joins TRBV7-2 and TRBJ2-2; D possibly corresponds to TRBD2 (6 bases). The CDR3 runs 15 residues. The ends were cut back, 3 bases at V and 6 bases at J, with 14 bases in the middle. Germline V gene sequence: CDR1 SGHTA, CDR2 FQGNSA.

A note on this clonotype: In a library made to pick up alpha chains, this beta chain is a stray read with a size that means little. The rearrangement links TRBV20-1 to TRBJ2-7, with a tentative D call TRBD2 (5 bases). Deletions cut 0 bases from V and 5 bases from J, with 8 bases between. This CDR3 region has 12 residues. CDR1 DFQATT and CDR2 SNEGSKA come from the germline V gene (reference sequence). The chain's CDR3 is CSARDLADEQYF. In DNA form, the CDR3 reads TGCAGTGCTAGAGACCTAGCTGACGAGCAGTACTTC.

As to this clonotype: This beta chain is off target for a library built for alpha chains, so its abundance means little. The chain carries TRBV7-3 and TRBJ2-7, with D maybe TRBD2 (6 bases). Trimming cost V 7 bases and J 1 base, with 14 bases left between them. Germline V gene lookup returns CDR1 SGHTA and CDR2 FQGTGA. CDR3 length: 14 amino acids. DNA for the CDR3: TGTGCCAGCAACGGAGGGCGACTTTCCTACGAGCAGTACTTC. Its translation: CASNGGRLSYEQYF.

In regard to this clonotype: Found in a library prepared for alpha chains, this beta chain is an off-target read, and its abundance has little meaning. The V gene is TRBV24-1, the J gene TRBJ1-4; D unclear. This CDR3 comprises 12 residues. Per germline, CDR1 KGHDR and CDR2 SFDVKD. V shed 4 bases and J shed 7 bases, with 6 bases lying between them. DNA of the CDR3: TGTGCCACCAGTGACGATGGTGAAAAACTGTTTTTT. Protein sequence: CATSDDGEKLFF.

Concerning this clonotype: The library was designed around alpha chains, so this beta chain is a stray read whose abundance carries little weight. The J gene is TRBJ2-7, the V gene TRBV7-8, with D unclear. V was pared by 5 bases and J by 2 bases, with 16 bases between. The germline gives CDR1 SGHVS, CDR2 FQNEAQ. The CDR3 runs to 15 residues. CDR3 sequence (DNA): TGTGCCAGCAGCCTGGGGTTGGGAATCGCCTACGAGCAGTACTTC. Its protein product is CASSLGLGIAYEQYF.

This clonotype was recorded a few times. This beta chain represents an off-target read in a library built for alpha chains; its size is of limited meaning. The CDR3 protein is CASSWRSTDTQYF. For the CDR3, the DNA is TGTGCCAGCAGTTGGCGATCCACAGATACGCAGTATTTT. The V gene is TRBV6-5, the J gene TRBJ2-3; D gene unclear. There are 13 residues in the CDR3. Germline V gene sequence: CDR1 MNHEY, CDR2 SVGAGI. V dropped 4 bases and J dropped 2 bases, with 7 bases sitting between them.

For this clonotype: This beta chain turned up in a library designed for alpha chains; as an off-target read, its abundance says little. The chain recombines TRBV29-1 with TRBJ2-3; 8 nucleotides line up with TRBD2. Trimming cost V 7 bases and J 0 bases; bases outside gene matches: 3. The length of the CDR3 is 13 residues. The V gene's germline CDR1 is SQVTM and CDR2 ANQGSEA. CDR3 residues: CSAERGSTDTQYF. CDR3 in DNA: TGCAGCGCCGAGCGGGGGAGCACAGATACGCAGTATTTT.

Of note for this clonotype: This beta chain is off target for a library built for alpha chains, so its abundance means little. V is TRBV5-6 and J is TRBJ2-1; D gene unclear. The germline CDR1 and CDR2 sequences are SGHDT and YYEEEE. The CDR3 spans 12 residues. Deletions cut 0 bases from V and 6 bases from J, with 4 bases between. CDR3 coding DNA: TGTGCCAGCAGCTTGGATCGCAATGAGCAGTTCTTC. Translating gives CASSLDRNEQFF.